This T cell receptor (beta chain) was identified during a study of shared clonotypes between healthy human individuals. The run depth of the assay was deep. Some clones are missing from TCRdb's copy, which holds only in-frame ones; the method was immunoSEQ multiplex PCR. The sample gives under 1,100,000 clones, roughly 75% of which show up once; about 1.5% is in the top ten. The source is a man aged 18 to 29 in good health. The material sequenced was memory CD4+ T cells sorted from blood. The subset is: CD45RA-negative fraction.

CDR3 DNA: TGTGCCAGCAGTTCAAGACAAAGCCTACTAAACACCATATATTTT. Amino acids: CASSSRQSLLNTIYF. The rearrangement uses TRBV28 and TRBJ1-3; D gene uncertain. The V gene's germline CDR1 is MDHEN and CDR2 SYDVKM. V lost 4 bases to trimming and J lost 6 bases, with 16 bases between them. The CDR3 totals 15 residues.